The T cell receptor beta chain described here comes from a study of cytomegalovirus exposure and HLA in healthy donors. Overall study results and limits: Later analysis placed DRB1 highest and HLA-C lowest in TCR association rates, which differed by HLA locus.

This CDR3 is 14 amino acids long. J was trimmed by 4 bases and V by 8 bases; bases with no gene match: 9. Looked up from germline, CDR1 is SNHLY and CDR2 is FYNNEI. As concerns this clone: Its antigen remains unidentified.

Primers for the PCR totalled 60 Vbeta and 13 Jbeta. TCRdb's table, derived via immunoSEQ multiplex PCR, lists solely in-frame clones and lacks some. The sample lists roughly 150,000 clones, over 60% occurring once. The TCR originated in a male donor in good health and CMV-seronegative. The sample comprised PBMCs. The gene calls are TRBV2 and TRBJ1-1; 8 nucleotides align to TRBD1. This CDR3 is CASRSRTGTTEAFF. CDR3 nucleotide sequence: TGTGCCAGCCGCTCGCGGACAGGGACCACTGAAGCTTTCTTT.